This entry lists 25 T cell receptor beta chains sequenced from one sample in a study of T-cell reconstitution after alpha-beta-depleted transplantation in children. Preparation of the TCRbeta library was carried out with unique molecular identifiers. TCRdb redid the calling of the PCR reads with MiXCR, one entry per CDR3 protein. The sample records about 870,000 distinct CDR3 sequences, 15% to 20% being singletons. The material was PBMCs, mostly from graft donor cells, obtained 360 days after TCRalphabeta/CD19-depleted stem cell transplant. The receptor source for this set is a male patient under 18 who had a stem cell transplant for acute lymphoblastic leukemia, so the T cells may come from the graft donor.

This clonotype has ten or more counts. The chain is built from TRBV5-1 and TRBJ2-2; TRBD1 agrees at 8 bases. There are 16 residues in the CDR3. Germline loops: CDR1 SGHRS, CDR2 YFSETQ. Trimming cost V 1 base and J 3 bases; bases outside gene matches: 5. The CDR3 bases are TGCGCCAGCAGCTTGCCAGGACAGGGATACACCGGGGAGCTGTTTTTT. Translation: CASSLPGQGYTGELFF.

The chain carries TRBV12-3 or TRBV12-4 and TRBJ2-7; TRBD1 or TRBD2 may be the D gene (5 bases each). The CDR3 is 14 residues long. Between the trimmed V and J ends, which lost 6 bases and 2 bases, there was a span of 14 bases. CDR3 DNA sequence: TGTGCCAGCAGCGGGGTAGGGGAACCCTACGAGCAGTACTTC. It codes for CASSGVGEPYEQYF.

This clonotype was counted once. At one of its ends the junction is not consistent with the germline gene, which may arise from a read error. This chain links TRBV6-1 with TRBJ1-1; D perhaps matches TRBD1 (6 bases). The CDR3 runs 15 residues. CDR1 and CDR2 (germline): MNHNS, SASEGT. The chain's CDR3 is CASNENGQLNTEAFF. The CDR3 DNA follows: TGTGCCAGCAATGAAAACGGACAGTTGAACACTGAAGCTTTCTTT.

This clonotype was seen a few times. The chain is built from TRBV15 and TRBJ1-6, with a tentative D call TRBD1 (5 bases). Looked up from germline, CDR1 is LNHNV and CDR2 is YYDKDF (reference sequence). V lost 2 bases to trimming and J lost 0 bases, with 8 bases between them. The CDR3 contains 16 residues. The CDR3 protein is CATSRQGSSYNSPLHF. The CDR3 region has the DNA TGTGCCACCAGCAGACAGGGCAGCTCCTATAATTCACCCCTCCACTTT.

The chain uses TRBV27 and TRBJ1-2, with 11 bases aligning to TRBD1. V lost 4 bases, J lost 5 bases, and 12 bases stayed unmatched. Germline V CDR1 and CDR2: MNHEY, SMNVEV (reference sequence). This CDR3 is 17 amino acids long. The CDR3 protein is CASSSTGTGGKVYGYTF. The CDR3 DNA follows: TGTGCCAGCAGTTCGACCGGGACAGGGGGGAAGGTGTATGGCTACACCTTC.

The gene calls are TRBV7-9 and TRBJ2-3; TRBD2 aligns across 9 bases. J gave up 10 bases and V 5 bases, and 4 bases lay outside the gene matches. Germline-derived CDR1 and CDR2 are SEHNR and FQNEAQ (reference sequence). The CDR3 runs to 12 residues. The CDR3 DNA reads TGTGCCAGCAGCCTGAGACTAGCGGCGCAGTATTTT. It translates to CASSLRLAAQYF.

The rearrangement uses TRBV12-3 or TRBV12-4 and TRBJ2-3; D gene ambiguous. The length of the CDR3 is 15 residues. The V end was cut by 7 bases, the J end by 2 bases, with 16 bases between. The CDR3: CASTVRGLDTDTQYF. CDR3 nucleotides: TGTGCCAGCACCGTCCGAGGTCTTGACACAGATACGCAGTATTTT.

Only a few counts were recorded for this clonotype. This chain joins TRBV20-1 and TRBJ2-1; D is perhaps TRBD1 or TRBD2 (5 bases each). Germline V CDR1 and CDR2: DFQATT, SNEGSKA (reference sequence). The CDR3 extends over 13 amino acids. Trimming left V 6 bases short and J 2 bases short, with 11 bases between. The CDR3 nucleotides read TGCAGTGCCTGGGGGAGTACCTACAATGAGCAGTTCTTC. It codes for CSAWGSTYNEQFF.

Only a few counts were recorded for this clonotype. The V call is TRBV20-1, the J call TRBJ1-1; D unresolved. From germline, CDR1 is DFQATT and CDR2 SNEGSKA (reference sequence). Trimming shortened V by 3 bases and J by 8 bases, and 16 bases separated the two germline ends. This CDR3 has 13 amino acids. CDR3 amino acids: CSASEIMSVEAFF. The CDR3 DNA reads as TGCAGTGCTAGTGAAATAATGAGTGTGGAAGCTTTCTTT.

There are a few counts of this clonotype. The chain uses TRBV12-3 or TRBV12-4 and TRBJ2-7, with 7 bases that match TRBD1. V lost 6 bases and J lost 2; bases outside the gene matches: 10. This CDR3 comprises 15 residues. CDR3 residues: CASRSEGQGAYEQYF. CDR3 in DNA: TGTGCCAGCAGGTCCGAGGGGCAGGGGGCCTACGAGCAGTACTTC.

The chain has TRBV12-3 or TRBV12-4 and TRBJ2-7, with TRBD1 identical over 10 bases. J gave up 5 bases and V 4 bases, and 8 bases lay outside the gene matches. The CDR3 consists of 15 residues. The CDR3 DNA reads as TGTGCCAGCAGTTCCCGCCTGACAGGGGGCGACGAGCAGTACTTC. Translating it yields CASSSRLTGGDEQYF.

Turning to this clonotype: The junction does not match germline at one end; this may be a read error. J is TRBJ1-5 and V is TRBV20-1; D might be TRBD1 (5 bases). Per germline, CDR1 DFQATT and CDR2 SNEGSKA (reference sequence). This CDR3 spans 14 amino acids. The DNA of the CDR3 is TGCTGTGCTAGACCGGGCAGGGCGGGCCAGCCCCAGCATTTT. Amino acids: CCARPGRAGQPQHF.

The chain recombines TRBV5-1 with TRBJ2-1; 14 nucleotides agree with TRBD2. Germline-derived CDR1 and CDR2 are SGHRS and YFSETQ. The CDR3 spans 15 residues. Unmatched junction bases numbered 9, after V lost 4 bases and J lost 12 bases. CDR3 DNA: TGCGCCAGCAGCCTTGGACTAGCGGGAGGAGTGTTGCAGTTCTTC. This encodes CASSLGLAGGVLQFF. The full variable domain, with the rest looked up from reference TRBV5-1 and TRBJ2-1, is KAGVTQTPRYLIKTRGQQVTLSCSPISGHRSVSWYQQTPGQGLQFLFEYFSETQRNKGNFPGRFSGRQFSNSRSEMNVSTLELGDSALYLCASSLGLAGGVLQFFGPGTRLTVL.

The rearrangement joins TRBV2 to TRBJ2-5, with 9 bases aligning to TRBD2. CDR3 length equals 16 residues. Per the germline V gene, CDR1 is SNHLY and CDR2 is FYNNEI. J lost 4 bases, V lost 4 bases, and 10 bases had no gene match. CDR3 loop: CASSGTGLAGLETQYF. CDR3 nucleotide sequence: TGTGCCAGCAGTGGGACTGGGCTAGCGGGACTAGAGACCCAGTACTTC.

This clonotype has just a few counts. V is TRBV25-1 and J is TRBJ2-7; 7 bases align to TRBD1. The CDR3 runs 14 residues. V shed 4 bases, J shed 5 bases, and the junction held 8 bases outside the gene matches. The germline V gene encodes CDR1 MGHDK and CDR2 SYGVNS. The CDR3 sequence is CASSVTGVRDEQYF. As DNA, the CDR3 is TGTGCCAGCAGTGTAACAGGGGTTAGAGACGAGCAGTACTTC.

There are a few counts of this clonotype. This chain uses TRBV29-1 with TRBJ2-5; D is uncertain. Germline V CDR1 and CDR2: SQVTM, ANQGSEA. The CDR3 loop spans 11 amino acids. The V gene lost 3 bases and the J gene lost 5 bases, with 7 bases spanning the gap. The CDR3 loop reads CSVESAETQYF. The CDR3 DNA reads TGCAGCGTTGAGAGCGCGGAGACCCAGTACTTC.

The chain joins TRBV6-1 to TRBJ2-7; unclear D gene. Germline V gene sequence: CDR1 MNHNS, CDR2 SASEGT. The CDR3 runs to 13 residues. V was cut by 2 bases and J by 7 bases, with 12 bases left in between. The CDR3 DNA is TGTGCCAGCAGTGAATCGTGGGCGGAAGAGCAGTACTTC. It is translated as CASSESWAEEQYF.

The V gene is TRBV10-3, the J gene TRBJ2-2; TRBD2 agrees at 7 bases. Germline assignment: CDR1 ENHRY and CDR2 SYGVKD. V was pared by 10 bases and J by 9 bases, with 14 bases of the junction left unmatched. CDR3 size: 14 residues. DNA of the CDR3: TGTGCCAGCCGGCAGGGCGGGAGTATCTGGGAGCTGTTTTTT. This translates into CASRQGGSIWELFF.

J is TRBJ1-1 and V is TRBV15; D is undetermined. CDR3 length: 16 amino acids. The germline CDR1 and CDR2 sequences are LNHNV and YYDKDF (reference sequence). Trimming removed 0 bases from V and 0 bases from J, with 11 bases in between. This chain's CDR3 is CATSREWADMNTEAFF. In nucleotides, the CDR3 is TGTGCCACCAGCAGAGAATGGGCGGATATGAACACTGAAGCTTTCTTT. The complete variable domain, with remaining parts taken from reference TRBV15 and TRBJ1-1, reads DAMVIQNPRYQVTQFGKPVTLSCSQTLNHNVMYWYQQKSSQAPKLLFHYYDKDFNNEADTPDNFQSRRPNTSFCFLDIRSPGLGDTAMYLCATSREWADMNTEAFFGQGTRLTVV.

This clonotype has only a few counts. The chain carries TRBV27 and TRBJ1-1; D not resolved. This CDR3 contains 16 residues. Looked up from germline, CDR1 is MNHEY and CDR2 is SMNVEV (reference sequence). V gave up 2 bases and J gave up 5 bases, with 18 bases separating them. The CDR3 DNA reads as TGTGCCAGCAGTTTACTATCCGGGCCGCTAGGGACTGAAGCTTTCTTT. Amino acid sequence: CASSLLSGPLGTEAFF.

This clonotype has only a few counts. Here the CDR3 reads CASSRPPGELFF. CDR3 bases: TGCGCCAGCAGCCGCCCCCCCGGGGAGCTGTTTTTT. The V gene is TRBV5-1, the J gene TRBJ2-2; D not resolved. The CDR3 extends over 12 amino acids. Germline V CDR1 and CDR2: SGHRS, YFSETQ. V lost 4 bases, J lost 6 bases, and 7 bases lay in between.

V and J are TRBV27 and TRBJ2-7; TRBD2 is a possible D gene (5 bases). CDR1 and CDR2 from the germline V gene are MNHEY and SMNVEV (reference sequence). The CDR3 has 12 amino acids. The germline V and J ends were trimmed by 6 bases and 0 bases, with 6 bases remaining between them. The CDR3 DNA follows: TGTGCCAGCAGGGACTTCTCCTACGAGCAGTACTTC. The encoded protein is CASRDFSYEQYF.

This clonotype appeared a few times. The gene calls are TRBV20-1 and TRBJ2-7; 7 bases agree with TRBD2. The CDR3 is made up of 13 amino acids. The trim removed 3 bases at V and 3 bases at J, leaving 5 bases unmatched. Germline loops: CDR1 DFQATT, CDR2 SNEGSKA (reference sequence). CDR3: CSASGRFFYEQYF. In DNA, the CDR3 is TGCAGTGCTAGCGGGAGGTTCTTCTACGAGCAGTACTTC.

The chain employs TRBV12-3 or TRBV12-4 and TRBJ2-1; TRBD2 aligns across 10 bases. The CDR3 spans 16 residues. With 6 bases clipped from V and 3 bases from J, the junction kept 8 bases outside the gene matches. The CDR3 region is CASSVSGRPGYNEQFF. The CDR3 region has the DNA TGTGCCAGCAGCGTTAGCGGGAGGCCGGGCTACAATGAGCAGTTCTTC.

This clonotype was counted between two and nine times. The chain is built from TRBV5-1 and TRBJ2-7, with D tentatively TRBD2 (5 bases). Trimming pared 4 bases from V and 3 bases from J, leaving 11 bases between. The CDR3 covers 13 residues. Germline V CDR1 and CDR2: SGHRS, YFSETQ. The CDR3 loop reads CASSPTRGYEQYF. CDR3 coding DNA: TGCGCCAGCAGCCCCACTAGAGGCTACGAGCAGTACTTC.